This T cell receptor (beta chain) stems from a study of blood T cells in healthy people across ages. Through a sample-barcoded 5' primer and a J-beta primer mix, a second PCR was run for roughly 7 to 11 cycles. One entry per CDR3 protein results from TCRdb running MiXCR on the 5' RACE reads. The sample lists about 770,000 distinct CDR3 sequences, 44% occurring once. This CDR3 is built from 17 residues. The germline V gene encodes CDR1 KGHSH and CDR2 LQKENI. V gave up 6 bases and J gave up 6 bases; unmatched junction bases: 19. The V call is TRBV18, the J call TRBJ2-7; 8 bases are shared with TRBD1. The sequence came from a man between 60 and 70 years old in good health. Sequenced input: blood. Written as DNA, the CDR3 is TGTGCCAGCTCGCCTCGACAGGGGCGCTACCAAGTCTCCGAGCAGTACTTC. Translating gives CASSPRQGRYQVSEQYF.